The present T cell receptor beta chain was sequenced within a study of T cell responses to AZD1222 COVID-19 vaccine. As for the study in general: Pooling covered second doses at about 4 or about 12 weeks. Whole-study results and caveats: Donors were chiefly white British, with a greater number of females, and clonal diversity was perhaps underestimated. Spike-specific TCR breadth rose after two AZD1222 doses, and depth rose as well. Baseline serology detected seropositivity in only a handful of AZD1222 recipients.

TCRdb's table, derived via immunoSEQ multiplex PCR, lists solely in-frame clones and lacks some. The table includes about 96,000 clones, almost 90% detected once. As to this clone: The antigen is undetermined.

This specimen consisted of peripheral blood, obtained on day 0 of AZD1222 vaccination. The receptor was derived from an adult in good health.

The chain's CDR3 is CASSHTSRDIQYF. The CDR3, as DNA: TGCGCCAGCAGCCATACTAGTCGTGACATTCAGTACTTC. The chain joins TRBV4-3 to TRBJ2-4; a possible D gene is TRBD2 (5 bases). V lost 3 bases and J lost 8, with 11 bases in between. The CDR3 has 13 residues. The germline gives CDR1 LGHNA, CDR2 YSLEER.